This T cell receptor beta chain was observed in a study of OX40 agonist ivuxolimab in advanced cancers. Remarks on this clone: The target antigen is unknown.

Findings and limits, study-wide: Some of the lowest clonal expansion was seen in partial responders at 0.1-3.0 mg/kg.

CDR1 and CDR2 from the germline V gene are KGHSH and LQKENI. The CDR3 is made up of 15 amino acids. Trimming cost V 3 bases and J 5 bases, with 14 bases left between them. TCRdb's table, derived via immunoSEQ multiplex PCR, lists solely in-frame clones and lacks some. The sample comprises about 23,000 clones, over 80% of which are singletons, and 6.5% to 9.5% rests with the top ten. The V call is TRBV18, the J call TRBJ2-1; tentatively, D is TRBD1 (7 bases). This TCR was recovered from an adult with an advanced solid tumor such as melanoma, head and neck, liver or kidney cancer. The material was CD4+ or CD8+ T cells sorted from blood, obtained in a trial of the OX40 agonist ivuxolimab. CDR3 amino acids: CASSPPDRRDNEQFF. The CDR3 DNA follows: TGTGCCAGCTCACCGCCGGACAGGAGGGACAATGAGCAGTTCTTC.